This T cell receptor (beta chain) was recorded in a study of shared clonotypes between healthy human individuals (TCRdb year 2020). Broadly, across the study: A couple of women and three men aged 18 to 49 years were included in the cohort. For each donor, three plates each were used for CD4 naive and CD4 memory, two plates were used for CD8 naive, and one plate was used for CD8 memory. To estimate repertoire size and how much clonotype sharing occurs between individuals, the study deeply sequenced the blood TCR repertoires of about five healthy adults. To increase sequencing depth and limit assay-specific biases, TCR repertoire library preparation and sequencing were carried out by different laboratories using diverse techniques. Per donor, leukapheresis produced somewhere between about 0.8 and 9.5 billion PBMCs. Beyond this particular receptor, the publication reports: Only blood was sampled, and tissue TCR repertoires likely differ from those in blood. Naive subsets generally had larger estimated clonotype richness than memory subsets did. Because the study included only a small number of donors, the genetic and exposure-history diversity represented was limited. Pairwise subsampling indicated that sequencing depth was expected to affect the degree of clonotype sharing among donors. Incomplete sequencing was indicated by rarefaction of sorted-subset datasets, despite the large sequencing depth. Across a handful of donors, around 5% of naive CD4, around 3.3% of naive CD8, about 2.3% of memory CD4, and about 0.4% of memory CD8 clonotypes were shared. Compared with non-shared clonotypes, clonotypes shared by all four sorted-subset donors had higher generation probabilities.

CD8 naive samples were obtained by positive selection for CCR7 among CD45RO-negative cells, yielding a CD45RA+CCR7+ population from which TemRA cells were excluded. The donors were healthy, HIV-negative adults who had no recently reported acute infections or vaccinations. Every donor was a Caucasian adult residing in Nashville, Tennessee, USA. Blood was collected by leukapheresis, and PBMCs were isolated by Ficoll-Histopaque density gradient centrifugation and then cryopreserved in liquid nitrogen vapor phase. Purity and quantity of every magnetically sorted T cell population were checked by analytical flow cytometry. Each sorted fraction had its genomic DNA isolated and then quantified by UV absorbance on a Nanodrop 2000c. TCR CDR3 regions were amplified from genomic DNA by multiplex PCR using the deep immunoSEQ assay. Genomic DNA extracted from each cell subset was distributed evenly over all wells of several immunoSEQ 96-well plates, and each plate served as one replicate. Each replicate PCR for sorted subsets received around 200 ng genomic DNA, equal to about 29,000 T cell genomes. Purified libraries were quantified with a Qubit 3.0 fluorometer, sized on a Bioanalyzer 2100, and re-quantified with the KAPA Library Quantification kit. Every immunoSEQ 96-well plate was sequenced on a dedicated single-read 150-cycle Illumina NextSeq 550 flow cell. As for the authors' bioinformatics: Because only junctional sequences without quality scores were contained in the immunoSEQ output, filtering matching that applied to full-length reads could not be performed. Sequences were annotated with PyIR, a Python wrapper for IgBLAST v1.9, using IMGT germline references to assign V/J genes and CDR3. Reads were removed for weak V/J assignments (E-value above 1e-6), missing CDR3, stop codons, out-of-frame junctions, or ambiguous translated residues. A V3J clonotype was defined by an identical inferred V gene, J gene, and CDR3 amino acid sequence. To compute the percentage overlap between repertoires, the number of shared unique clonotypes was divided by the size of the smaller repertoire. RTK rarefaction, the Chao1 estimator, and Recon v2.1 estimates of unobserved clonotypes were used to assess repertoire richness. OLGA was used to compute generation probabilities for all TCRbeta clonotypes that the gDNA method yielded from a handful of donors. TCRdb retrieved this table from immuneACCESS and kept in-frame rearrangements only. Not all clones are present; in checked studies, unresolved V genes account for under half, and no reason is known for the remainder. V and J calls plus clone size are reproduced from that table; the DNA served to infer D and trimming. In this sample the table shows around 2,100,000 clones, about 95% of which occur a single time. The top ten constitute roughly 1% of the sample.

From the germline V gene, CDR1 is MNHEY and CDR2 is SVGAGI. Germline trimming amounts to 5 bases on V and 1 base on J, with 2 as the count of junction bases outside the gene matches. Including the terminal cysteine and phenylalanine, the CDR3 comprises 14 residues. Only the CDR3 DNA stays, 42 bases, in frame from base 1. About this clone itself: The antigen it binds to is not known. No base qualities exist here, and no much larger clone lies one base off it.

The sample taken for sequencing was naive CD8+ T cells sorted from blood. Read against the paper, the sample's cell subset or site label means: CD45RA+CCR7+. This sequence was found in a man younger than 30 in good health. The sequence joins TRBV6-5 to TRBJ2-3; TRBD2 agrees with 8 junctional bases. The DNA is as follows: TGTGCCAGCAGTATACTAGCGGGCACAGATACGCAGTATTTT. Translated, it gives CASSILAGTDTQYF.